The 26 T cell receptor beta chains in this list originate from one sample, sequenced in a study of T cells expressing NK-cell markers. TCRdb re-called the 5' RACE reads; one entry per CDR3 protein, DNA not given. Listed are under 500,000 distinct CDR3 sequences; 7.3% falls within the top ten. The specimen was blood T cells: a sorted CD56 or NKG2C T cell subset, CD4+ or CD8+ T cells, or bulk PBMC T cells (not recorded which). These receptors were obtained from a woman aged 18 to 69 in good health.

The V and J genes are TRBV7-2 and TRBJ1-1; the TCRdb call, TRBD1, lacks DNA for checking. The length of the CDR3 is 14 residues. Germline V gives CDR1 SGHTA, CDR2 FQGNSA. CDR3 sequence reads: CASSLGGTPLGAFF.

V is TRBV18 and J is TRBJ1-6; without DNA, the TCRdb call of TRBD1 cannot be checked. Per the germline V gene, CDR1 is KGHSH and CDR2 is LQKENI. The CDR3 is made up of 15 amino acids. This CDR3 is CASSPAGTAFLPLHF.

The gene calls are TRBV7-3 and TRBJ1-2. CDR1 is SGHTA and CDR2 is FQGTGA in the germline V gene. The CDR3 covers 13 residues. The CDR3 sequence: CASSLTSFKPFSF.

The V call is TRBV20-1, the J call TRBJ1-6. Per the germline V gene, CDR1 is DFQATT and CDR2 is SNEGSKA (reference sequence). This CDR3 has 15 residues. The chain's CDR3 is CSARGRARYNSPLHF.

The rearrangement joins TRBV11-2 to TRBJ2-1. CDR3 length: 13 amino acids. Germline V gene lookup returns CDR1 SGHAT and CDR2 FQNNGV. CDR3 sequence reads: CASSLGGTHEQFF.

The rearrangement links TRBV6-2 or TRBV6-3 to TRBJ2-1; TCRdb's D gene call, TRBD2, goes unchecked for lack of DNA. CDR3 size: 15 residues. CDR1 is MNHEY, CDR2 SVGEGT, per germline. CDR3 amino acids: CASSYPMTSGRPRFF.

The chain links TRBV3-1 to TRBJ2-1; TCRdb gives TRBD1 as the D gene, but with no DNA this cannot be confirmed. Germline V gene sequence: CDR1 LGHDT, CDR2 YNNKEL (reference sequence). The CDR3 extends over 15 amino acids. CDR3 amino acids: CASSPGTGNYNEQFF.

The chain uses TRBV6-5 and TRBJ1-2; TCRdb calls TRBD1, which cannot be checked without DNA. The CDR3 has 13 amino acids. Germline loops: CDR1 MNHEY, CDR2 SVGAGI. CDR3 protein: CASSYSTGDGYTF.

The gene calls are TRBV19 and TRBJ2-2; TCRdb selects TRBD1, and the lack of DNA leaves this call unchecked. The CDR3 extends over 14 amino acids. CDR1 is LNHDA and CDR2 is SQIVND in the germline V gene (reference sequence). This CDR3 is CASDRGGITGELFF.

The rearrangement joins TRBV7-9 to TRBJ2-5; the D gene TCRdb calls, TRBD1, cannot be checked with no DNA. Germline values: CDR1 SEHNR, CDR2 FQNEAQ (reference sequence). The CDR3 consists of 14 residues. CDR3 region: CASSLSRAGETQYF. Drawing the rest from reference TRBV7-9 and TRBJ2-5, the complete variable domain is DTGVSQNPRHKITKRGQNVTFRCDPISEHNRLYWYRQTLGQGPEFLTYFQNEAQLEKSRLLSDRFSAERPKGSFSTLEIQRTEQGDSAMYLCASSLSRAGETQYFGPGTRLLVL.

The chain recombines TRBV20-1 with TRBJ1-5. The CDR3 is 15 residues long. CDR1 DFQATT and CDR2 SNEGSKA come from the germline V gene (reference sequence). The CDR3 is CSARGGFYIDQPQHF.

V gene TRBV25-1 combines with J gene TRBJ1-4; there is no DNA to check the TCRdb D call of TRBD1. The CDR3 is 13 amino acids. Germline CDR1 reads MGHDK; CDR2 reads SYGVNS. CDR3: CASSRTGEKKLFF.

The gene calls are TRBV6-5 and TRBJ2-3; the TCRdb D gene call, TRBD2, has no DNA to confirm it. In germline, CDR1 is MNHEY, CDR2 SVGAGI. The CDR3 totals 12 residues. CDR3 protein: CARAVGTDTQYF.

This sequence joins TRBV20-1 and TRBJ2-2; TCRdb's D call of TRBD2 is untestable without DNA. The germline V gene encodes CDR1 DFQATT and CDR2 SNEGSKA (reference sequence). The CDR3 is made up of 17 amino acids. The CDR3 sequence is CSASSLAGVGNTGELFF.

The chain uses TRBV19 and TRBJ2-6; no DNA is available, so the TRBD2 call from TCRdb remains unchecked. The CDR3 consists of 13 residues. Germline CDR1 LNHDA, CDR2 SQIVND (reference sequence). CDR3 sequence: CASSAIGANVLTF.

The rearrangement joins TRBV13 to TRBJ1-1. CDR1 PRHDT and CDR2 FYEKMQ come from the germline V gene (reference sequence). CDR3 length: 14 residues. The CDR3: CAADSNPGVSEAFF.

The chain is built from TRBV30 and TRBJ2-1; TCRdb selects TRBD2, and the lack of DNA leaves this call unchecked. Germline loops: CDR1 GTSNPN, CDR2 SVGIG (reference sequence). The CDR3 spans 13 residues. Here the CDR3 reads CAWSSGGAREQFF.

The chain is built from TRBV7-2 and TRBJ2-5; TCRdb picks TRBD2, but there is no DNA to check that call. Germline V lookup: CDR1 SGHTA, CDR2 FQGNSA. The CDR3 has 14 residues. This chain's CDR3 is CASSASTPPETQYF.

The V gene is TRBV6-1, the J gene TRBJ2-1. The CDR3 spans 13 residues. Looked up from germline, CDR1 is MNHNS and CDR2 is SASEGT. Here the CDR3 reads CASTAPIGYEQFF.

The V and J genes are TRBV24-1 and TRBJ1-2; no DNA is available, so the TRBD1 call from TCRdb remains unchecked. The CDR3 is made up of 14 amino acids. Germline loops: CDR1 KGHDR, CDR2 SFDVKD. The CDR3 protein is CATSDPDRNYGYTF.

The V call is TRBV5-1, the J call TRBJ1-2; checking the TCRdb D call of TRBD1 is not possible without DNA. The CDR3 is 14 amino acids. Germline V gene lookup returns CDR1 SGHRS and CDR2 YFSETQ. CDR3 sequence: CASSPRDRVAGYTF.

The chain employs TRBV20-1 and TRBJ2-3. Germline CDR1 and CDR2: DFQATT and SNEGSKA (reference sequence). This CDR3 region has 15 residues. The CDR3 spells CSARDVLAGIDTQYF.

The genes are TRBV4-3 and TRBJ2-1; with no DNA, the TCRdb D assignment of TRBD2 cannot be verified. CDR3 length: 17 residues. Germline V gene lookup returns CDR1 LGHNA and CDR2 YSLEER. The CDR3 reads CASSQDRVREINNEQFF.

The J gene is TRBJ1-5, the V gene TRBV28; TCRdb gives TRBD1 as the D gene, but with no DNA this cannot be confirmed. Germline CDR1 and CDR2: MDHEN and SYDVKM. The CDR3 runs 15 residues. Here the CDR3 reads CASSAQGASNQPQHF.

The chain has TRBV9 and TRBJ2-2; absent DNA, TCRdb's TRBD1 call cannot be checked. The CDR3 extends over 15 amino acids. Germline V gives CDR1 SGDLS, CDR2 YYNGEE. CDR3 loop: CASSVEGGNAGELFF.

The chain joins TRBV5-1 to TRBJ2-3; TCRdb indicates TRBD2, and absent DNA this call remains unverified. CDR1 is SGHRS and CDR2 is YFSETQ in the germline V gene. The CDR3 extends over 18 amino acids. The CDR3 region is CASFTGTSGGHSTDTQYF.